This T cell receptor beta chain was obtained from a study of T cell responses to AZD1222 COVID-19 vaccine. Study observations and caveats: Increased Spike-specific TCR breadth and depth were observed after two AZD1222 doses. At baseline, seropositivity was found in only a handful of AZD1222 recipients. A reported finding is that nearly half of spike-specific TCRs target unmutated variant regions.

Unmatched junction bases numbered 13, after V lost 4 bases and J lost 4 bases. The germline V gene encodes CDR1 MGHRA and CDR2 YSYEKL. The length of the CDR3 is 17 residues. Clones were read by immunoSEQ multiplex PCR, and TCRdb kept only the in-frame ones, dropping some. The table lists some 150,000 clones, approximately 92% of them singletons. Comments on this clone: Its antigen is still unknown.

Sequenced here: peripheral blood, sampled 28 days after the second AZD1222 dose. The rearrangement links TRBV4-1 to TRBJ1-5; the match to TRBD1 covers 7 bases. The receptor was derived from an adult who received the AZD1222 COVID-19 vaccine. CDR3 residues: CASSRLEGTAVNQPQHF. The CDR3, as DNA: TGCGCCAGCAGCCGCCTGGAAGGGACAGCAGTTAATCAGCCCCAGCATTTT.